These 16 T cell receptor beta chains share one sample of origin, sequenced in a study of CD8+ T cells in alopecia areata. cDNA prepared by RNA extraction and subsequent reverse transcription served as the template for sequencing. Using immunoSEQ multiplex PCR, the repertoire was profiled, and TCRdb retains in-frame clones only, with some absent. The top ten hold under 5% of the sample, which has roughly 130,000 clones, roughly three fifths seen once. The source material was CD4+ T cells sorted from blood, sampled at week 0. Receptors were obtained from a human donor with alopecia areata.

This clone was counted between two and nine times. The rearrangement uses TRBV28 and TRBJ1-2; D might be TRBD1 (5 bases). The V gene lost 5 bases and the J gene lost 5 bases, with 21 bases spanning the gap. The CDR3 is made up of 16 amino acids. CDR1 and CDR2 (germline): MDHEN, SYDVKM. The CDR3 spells CASSPTNGGVGYGYTF. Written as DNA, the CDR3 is TGTGCCAGCAGTCCGACCAACGGGGGGGTAGGGTATGGCTACACCTTC.

The CDR3 DNA reads as TGTGCCAGCAGCTACGGGACTAGCGGGATTTCCCACTACGAGCAGTACTTC. Translated, it gives CASSYGTSGISHYEQYF. This chain uses TRBV5-4 with TRBJ2-7, with 13 bases that match TRBD2. This CDR3 spans 17 amino acids. Germline V gene lookup returns CDR1 SGHNT and CDR2 YYREEE (reference sequence). The V gene end was trimmed by 3 bases and the J gene end by 3 bases; junction bases not matched to a gene: 9.

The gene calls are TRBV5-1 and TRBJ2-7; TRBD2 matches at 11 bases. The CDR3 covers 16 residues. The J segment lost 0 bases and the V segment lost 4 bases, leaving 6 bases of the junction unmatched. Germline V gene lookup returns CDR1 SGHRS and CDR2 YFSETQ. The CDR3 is CASSVQLAGASYEQYF. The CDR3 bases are TGCGCCAGCAGCGTCCAACTAGCGGGGGCCTCCTACGAGCAGTACTTC. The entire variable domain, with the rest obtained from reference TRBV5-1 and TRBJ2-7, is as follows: KAGVTQTPRYLIKTRGQQVTLSCSPISGHRSVSWYQQTPGQGLQFLFEYFSETQRNKGNFPGRFSGRQFSNSRSEMNVSTLELGDSALYLCASSVQLAGASYEQYFGPGTRLTVT.

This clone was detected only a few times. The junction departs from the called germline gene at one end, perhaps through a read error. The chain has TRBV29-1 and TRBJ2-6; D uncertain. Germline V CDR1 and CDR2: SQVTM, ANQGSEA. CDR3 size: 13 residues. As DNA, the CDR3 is TGCAGCGTAGAAGGCTCTGGGGCCAACGTCCTGACTTTC. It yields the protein CSVEGSGANVLTF.

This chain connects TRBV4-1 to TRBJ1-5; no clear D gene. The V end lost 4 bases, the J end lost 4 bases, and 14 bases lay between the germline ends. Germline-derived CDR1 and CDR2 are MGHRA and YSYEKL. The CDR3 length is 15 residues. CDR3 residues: CASSPGEVFNQPQHF. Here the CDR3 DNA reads TGCGCCAGCAGCCCTGGTGAGGTATTTAATCAGCCCCAGCATTTT.

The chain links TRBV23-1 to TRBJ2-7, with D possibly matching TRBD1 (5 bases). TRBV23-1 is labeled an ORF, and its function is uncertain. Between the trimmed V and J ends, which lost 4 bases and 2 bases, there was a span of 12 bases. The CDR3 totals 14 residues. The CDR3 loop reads CASSLAQGPYEQYF. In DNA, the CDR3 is TGCGCCAGCAGTCTGGCGCAGGGCCCCTACGAGCAGTACTTC.

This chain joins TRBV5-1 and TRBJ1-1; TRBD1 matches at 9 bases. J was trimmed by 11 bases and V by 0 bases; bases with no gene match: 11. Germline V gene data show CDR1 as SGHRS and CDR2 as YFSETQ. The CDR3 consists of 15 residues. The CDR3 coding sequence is TGCGCCAGCAGCTTGGAAGTGGACAGGGGCAGCGCCGCTTTCTTT. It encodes CASSLEVDRGSAAFF.

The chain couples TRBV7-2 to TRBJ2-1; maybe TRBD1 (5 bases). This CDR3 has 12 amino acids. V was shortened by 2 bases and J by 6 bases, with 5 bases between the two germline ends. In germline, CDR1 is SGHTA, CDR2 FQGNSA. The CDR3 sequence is CASSLRGNEQFF. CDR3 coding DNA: TGTGCCAGCAGCTTAAGGGGCAATGAGCAGTTCTTC. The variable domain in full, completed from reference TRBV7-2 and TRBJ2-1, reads GAGVSQSPSNKVTEKGKDVELRCDPISGHTALYWYRQSLGQGLEFLIYFQGNSAPDKSGLPSDRFSAERTGGSVSTLTIQRTQQEDSAVYLCASSLRGNEQFFGPGTRLTVL.

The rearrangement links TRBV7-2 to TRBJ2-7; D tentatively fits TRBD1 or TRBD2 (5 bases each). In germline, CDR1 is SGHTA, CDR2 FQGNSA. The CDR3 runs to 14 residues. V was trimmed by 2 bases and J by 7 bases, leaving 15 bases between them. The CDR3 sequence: CASSLYEGPGEQYF. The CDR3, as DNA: TGTGCCAGCAGCTTATACGAGGGGCCCGGGGAGCAGTACTTC.

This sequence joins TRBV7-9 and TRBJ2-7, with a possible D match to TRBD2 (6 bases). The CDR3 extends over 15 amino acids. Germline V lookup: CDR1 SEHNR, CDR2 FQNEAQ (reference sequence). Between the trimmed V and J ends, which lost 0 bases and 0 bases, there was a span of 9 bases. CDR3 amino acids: CASSLARGGSYEQYF. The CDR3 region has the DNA TGTGCCAGCAGCTTAGCTAGGGGAGGCTCCTACGAGCAGTACTTC.

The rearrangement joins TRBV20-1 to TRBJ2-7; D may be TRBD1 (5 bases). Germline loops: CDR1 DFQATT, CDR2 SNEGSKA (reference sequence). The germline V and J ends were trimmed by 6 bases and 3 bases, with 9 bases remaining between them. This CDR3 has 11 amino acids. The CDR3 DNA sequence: TGCAGTGCCGCCGACAGCTACGAGCAGTACTTC. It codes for CSAADSYEQYF.

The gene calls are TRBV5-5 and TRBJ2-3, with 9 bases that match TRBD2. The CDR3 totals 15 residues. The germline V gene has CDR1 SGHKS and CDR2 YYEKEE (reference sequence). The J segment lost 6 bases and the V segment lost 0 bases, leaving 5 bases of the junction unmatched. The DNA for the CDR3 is TGTGCCAGCAGCTTGGCGGGCGGGGGGGCGGATACGCAGTATTTT. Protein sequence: CASSLAGGGADTQYF.

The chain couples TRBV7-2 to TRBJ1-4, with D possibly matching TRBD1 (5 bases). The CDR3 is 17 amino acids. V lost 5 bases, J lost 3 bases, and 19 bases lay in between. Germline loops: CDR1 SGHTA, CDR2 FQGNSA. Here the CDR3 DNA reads TGTGCCAGCAGCCTACGGGCCTCGGTAGGGGCTAATGAAAAACTGTTTTTT. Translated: CASSLRASVGANEKLFF.

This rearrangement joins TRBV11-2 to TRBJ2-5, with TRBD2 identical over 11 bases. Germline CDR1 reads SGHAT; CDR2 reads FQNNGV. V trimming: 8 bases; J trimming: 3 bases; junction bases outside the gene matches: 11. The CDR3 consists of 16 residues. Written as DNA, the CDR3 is TGTGCCAGCGAAGGGCTAGCGGGGGGATACAAAGAGACCCAGTACTTC. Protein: CASEGLAGGYKETQYF.

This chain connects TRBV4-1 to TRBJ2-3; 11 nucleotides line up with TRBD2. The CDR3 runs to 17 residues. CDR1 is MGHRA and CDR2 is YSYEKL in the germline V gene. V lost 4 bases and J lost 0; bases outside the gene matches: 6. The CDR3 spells CASSPSTSGVSTDTQYF. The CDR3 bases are TGCGCCAGCAGCCCCTCGACTAGCGGGGTCAGCACAGATACGCAGTATTTT.

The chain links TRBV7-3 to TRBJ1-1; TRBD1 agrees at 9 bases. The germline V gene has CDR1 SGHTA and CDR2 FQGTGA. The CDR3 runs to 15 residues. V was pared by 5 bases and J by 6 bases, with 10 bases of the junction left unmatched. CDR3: CASSPTGGPRSEAFF. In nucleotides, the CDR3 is TGTGCCAGCAGCCCCACAGGGGGCCCCCGGTCTGAAGCTTTCTTT.